This T cell receptor (beta chain) was sequenced for a study of shared clonotypes between healthy human individuals. Points from the study as a whole: Shared clonotypes across all four donors exceeded non-shared ones in generation probability.

None of the donors, who were healthy HIV-negative adults, had recently had acute infections or vaccinations. As concerns this clone: The antigen is undetermined.

The assay was immunoSEQ multiplex PCR, and TCRdb's table has in-frame clones only and misses some. The repertoire has approximately 100,000 clones, 67% of them found once; the top ten carry roughly a quarter. CDR3 length equals 13 residues. Trimming removed 5 bases from V and 8 bases from J, with 12 bases in between. CDR1 is SGHAT and CDR2 is FQNNGV in the germline V gene. The source is a young woman in good health. The genes are TRBV11-2 and TRBJ1-4; D not resolved. Source material: memory CD8+ T cells sorted from blood. Subset denoted: CD45RO+ cells pooled with CCR7-negative TemRA cells. CDR3 nucleotide sequence: TGTGCCAGCAGCCTTTCAGGCGGAGAAAAACTGTTTTTT. Translation gives CASSLSGGEKLFF.